This is a list of T cell receptor beta chains from one sample in a study of control samples from healthy donors and cancer patients. The repertoire was sequenced with immunoSEQ multiplex PCR; TCRdb's copy has only in-frame clones and lacks some. The data show roughly 150,000 clones, 70% to 90% seen once. The sequenced sample consisted of blood. The receptors come from a man between 18 and 29 years old in good health. CDR3s include the opening cysteine and the closing phenylalanine or tryptophan. The D gene is left open where the match is weak. Expanded clones are given a class, and other clones once, few, many or no size at all.

j_call d_call v_call clone_size cdr3_nt cdr3_aa
TRBJ2-7 TRBD1 TRBV7-9 . TGTGCCAGCAGCTTGTTCAGGGACAGCTCCTACGAGCAGTACTTC CASSLFRDSSYEQYF
TRBJ2-4 . TRBV6-2/TRBV6-3 . TGTGCCAGCAGTTGGCGGTTCATTCAGTACTTC CASSWRFIQYF
TRBJ2-1 . TRBV27 . TGTGCCAGCAGTTTACGCGGGTCCTACAATGAGCAGTTCTTC CASSLRGSYNEQFF
TRBJ2-7 . TRBV7-2 once TGTGCCAGCAGCTTGGTATCCTACGAGCAGTACTTC CASSLVSYEQYF
TRBJ2-7 . TRBV28 . TGTGCCAGCAGTTTAGTTGCGGGTGTGTCACCCTACGAGCAGTACTTC CASSLVAGVSPYEQYF
TRBJ1-1 . TRBV6-2/TRBV6-3 . TGTGCCAGCAGCCCCGATTGGGTCTACACTGAAGCTTTCTTT CASSPDWVYTEAFF
TRBJ2-2 . TRBV7-2 . TGTGCCAGCAGACCGGCGGGGCAGGGAAGGACCGGGGAGCTGTTTTTT CASRPAGQGRTGELFF
TRBJ2-7 . TRBV27 . TGTGCCAGCAGTTTGGGCAGATCCTACGAGCAGTACTTC CASSLGRSYEQYF
TRBJ1-3 TRBD1 TRBV7-2 . TGTGCCAGCAGCCCAGGGGGTTCTGGAAACACCATATATTTT CASSPGGSGNTIYF
TRBJ1-4 . TRBV27 once TGTGCCAGTTCCCCATGGGAGGCAAAAAAACTGTTTTTT CASSPWEAKKLFF
TRBJ1-2 . TRBV5-1 . TGCGCCAGCAGCTTCGGATACAGGGATTTCTATGGCTACACCTTC CASSFGYRDFYGYTF
TRBJ2-7 TRBD1 TRBV11-3 . TGTGCCAGCAGCTGGGGACAGGGGGCTGGGGAGCAGTACTTC CASSWGQGAGEQYF
TRBJ1-1 . TRBV5-1 . TGCGCCAGCAGCGGAGGTCAGGGATTGACTGAAGCTTTCTTT CASSGGQGLTEAFF
TRBJ2-7 . TRBV7-9 . TGTGCCAGCAGCTTAGGGGGGCGAGGAGAGCAGTACTTC CASSLGGRGEQYF
TRBJ1-5 TRBD1 TRBV6-2/TRBV6-3 . TGTGCCAGCAGTTACTCGACAGGGTTCGGACAGCCCCAGCATTTT CASSYSTGFGQPQHF
TRBJ2-1 . TRBV7-9 . TGTGCCAGCAGCTTAGGAGGGGGCTCCTACAATGAGCAGTTCTTC CASSLGGGSYNEQFF
TRBJ1-3 . TRBV6-5 . TGTGCCAGCAGTTATTATGCCGACTCTGGAAACACCATATATTTT CASSYYADSGNTIYF
TRBJ2-7 . TRBV3-1/TRBV3-2 . TGTGCCAGCAGCCAAGATTGGCAATCCTACGAGCAGTACTTC CASSQDWQSYEQYF
TRBJ2-3 . TRBV4-2 . TGTGCCAGCAGCCAAGCCTCCCTCCGTGGCCAACAAGATACGCAGTATTTT CASSQASLRGQQDTQYF
TRBJ2-3 TRBD2 TRBV19 . TGTGCCAGTAATGGCGGGGGGGCGGATACGCAGTATTTT CASNGGGADTQYF
TRBJ1-2 . TRBV5-1 . TGCGCCAGCAGCTTGAACGACGGCCAGGACGGCTACACCTTC CASSLNDGQDGYTF
TRBJ2-1 TRBD1 TRBV19 . TGTGCCAGTAGTATAGATTCAGGGGGATCCTACAATGAGCAGTTCTTC CASSIDSGGSYNEQFF
TRBJ1-2 . TRBV7-6 . TGTGCCAGCAGCGAGGACTCCTATGGCTACACCTTC CASSEDSYGYTF